The 30 T cell receptor beta chains below were found in one sample sequenced in a study of blood T cell repertoires in COVID-19. Using immunoSEQ multiplex PCR, the repertoire was profiled, and TCRdb retains in-frame clones only, with some absent. This table has approximately 250,000 clones, around 90% appearing once. Source material: PBMCs or T cells enriched from blood (not recorded which). The source of these receptors is a woman aged 25 to 39 with acute COVID-19.

The chain is built from TRBV28 and TRBJ2-1; TRBD1 aligns across 7 bases. The V gene's germline CDR1 is MDHEN and CDR2 SYDVKM. V was pared by 8 bases and J by 6 bases, with 4 bases of the junction left unmatched. The CDR3 runs to 12 residues. For the CDR3, the DNA is TGTGCCAGCGACAGGGCGGGCAATGAGCAGTTCTTC. As protein: CASDRAGNEQFF.

CDR3 DNA: TGTGCCAGCAAACCGACAGGAGACACTAACTATGGCTACACCTTC. This translates into CASKPTGDTNYGYTF. This chain links TRBV2 with TRBJ1-2; possible D gene TRBD1, 6 bases. The CDR3 contains 15 residues. Germline assignment: CDR1 SNHLY and CDR2 FYNNEI. V lost 7 bases and J lost 0, with 15 bases in between.

Concerning this clone: Other DNA variants within this sample encode the same CDR3. V usage is TRBV6-5 and J usage is TRBJ1-3; D unresolved. Deletions cut 2 bases from V and 1 base from J, with 9 bases between. The CDR3 runs 15 residues. Germline loops: CDR1 MNHEY, CDR2 SVGAGI. CDR3 protein: CASSYTTASGNTIYF. The CDR3 nucleotides read TGTGCCAGCAGTTACACTACGGCGTCTGGAAACACCATATATTTT.

The chain joins TRBV28 to TRBJ2-3; 7 positions agree with TRBD1. With V trimmed by 3 bases and J by 3 bases, 6 bases remained unmatched. Germline V gives CDR1 MDHEN, CDR2 SYDVKM. CDR3 length equals 15 residues. CDR3 loop: CASSLGQGVTDTQYF. CDR3 nucleotides: TGTGCCAGCAGTTTGGGGCAGGGGGTTACAGATACGCAGTATTTT.

The chain is built from TRBV4-2 and TRBJ2-1, with 7 bases matching TRBD2. The CDR3 extends over 14 amino acids. Germline loops: CDR1 LGHNA, CDR2 YNFKEQ. V lost 1 base and J lost 5; bases outside the gene matches: 2. DNA of the CDR3: TGTGCCAGCAGCCAAGCTAGCGGAAACAATGAGCAGTTCTTC. Protein: CASSQASGNNEQFF.

The chain carries TRBV18 and TRBJ2-7; maybe TRBD2 (6 bases). Trimming cost V 4 bases and J 4 bases, with 14 bases left between them. The germline V gene encodes CDR1 KGHSH and CDR2 LQKENI. CDR3 length: 14 amino acids. Here the CDR3 DNA reads TGTGCCAGCTCACGCCGGGACGCGGGATACGAGCAGTACTTC. Amino acid sequence: CASSRRDAGYEQYF.

V usage is TRBV28 and J usage is TRBJ1-4; weak D call: TRBD1 (5 bases). V was pared by 0 bases and J by 5 bases, with 10 bases between. CDR3 length: 15 amino acids. In germline, CDR1 is MDHEN, CDR2 SYDVKM. As DNA, the CDR3 is TGTGCCAGCAGTTTATGGCAGGGAGGGAATGAAAAACTGTTTTTT. The encoded protein is CASSLWQGGNEKLFF. The variable domain in full, with the rest retrieved from reference TRBV28 and TRBJ1-4, is DVKVTQSSRYLVKRTGEKVFLECVQDMDHENMFWYRQDPGLGLRLIYFSYDVKMKEKGDIPEGYSVSREKKERFSLILESASTNQTSMYLCASSLWQGGNEKLFFGSGTQLSVL.

The J gene is TRBJ1-5, the V gene TRBV28, with a possible D match to TRBD1 (5 bases). V was pared by 4 bases and J by 6 bases, with 13 bases between. The germline gives CDR1 MDHEN, CDR2 SYDVKM. This CDR3 is 14 amino acids long. The DNA of the CDR3 is TGTGCCAGCAGTTGGGAGGGACGGGCTCAGCCCCAGCATTTT. It yields the protein CASSWEGRAQPQHF.

This clone was counted a few times. CDR3 sequence reads: CASSLTSQTGNSPLHF. CDR3 bases: TGTGCCAGCAGCTTAACTAGTCAAACAGGGAATTCACCCCTCCACTTT. This chain joins TRBV7-3 and TRBJ1-6; TRBD1 is a possible D gene (6 bases). Trimming pared 0 bases from V and 7 bases from J, leaving 13 bases between. The CDR3 sequence is 16 residues long. The germline CDR1 and CDR2 sequences are SGHTA and FQGTGA.

This chain uses TRBV11-3 with TRBJ2-7; 9 bases agree with TRBD2. J lost 6 bases, V lost 4 bases, and 7 bases had no gene match. This CDR3 comprises 14 residues. Germline CDR1 SGHNT, CDR2 YENEEA. The CDR3 DNA is TGTGCCAGCAGCTCGGGACTAGCAGGGGCCGAGCAGTACTTC. This sequence encodes CASSSGLAGAEQYF.

The chain uses TRBV4-3 and TRBJ2-3; 15 nucleotides align to TRBD2. Trimming at V came to 5 bases and at J to 3 bases, leaving 12 bases not matched to a gene. Germline CDR1 reads LGHNA; CDR2 reads YSLEER. The CDR3 is made up of 19 amino acids. CDR3 coding DNA: TGCGCCAGCAGCGCTCAAACGGGACTAGCGGGAGGAGGGACAGATACGCAGTATTTT. Protein product: CASSAQTGLAGGGTDTQYF.

In its sample, this clone was seen once. The genes are TRBV6-5 and TRBJ2-1; 11 nucleotides line up with TRBD2. There are 14 residues in the CDR3. The germline gives CDR1 MNHEY, CDR2 SVGAGI. J gave up 6 bases and V 6 bases, and 4 bases lay outside the gene matches. CDR3: CASSRGTSGNEQFF. The CDR3 region has the DNA TGTGCCAGCAGCCGAGGGACTAGCGGCAATGAGCAGTTCTTC.

This clone was counted once. The chain employs TRBV28 and TRBJ1-3; the match to TRBD1 covers 7 bases. V dropped 1 base and J dropped 8; count of bases not matched to a gene: 11. The CDR3 is 16 amino acids. Germline V CDR1 and CDR2: MDHEN, SYDVKM. The CDR3 here is CASSLSGQVRGYTIYF. The CDR3 region has the DNA TGTGCCAGCAGTTTATCCGGACAGGTCCGGGGGTACACCATATATTTT.

The rearrangement joins TRBV4-3 to TRBJ2-7; 7 bases are a match to TRBD2. CDR1 LGHNA and CDR2 YSLEER come from the germline V gene. The CDR3 extends over 15 amino acids. V gave up 4 bases and J gave up 2 bases; unmatched junction bases: 8. DNA for the CDR3: TGCGCCAGCAGCCCGGGGAGGGAGTCAACCTACGAGCAGTACTTC. Its translation is CASSPGRESTYEQYF.

A few counts support this clone. V is TRBV2 and J is TRBJ2-1; TRBD2 matches at 12 bases. Per the germline V gene, CDR1 is SNHLY and CDR2 is FYNNEI. This CDR3 region has 19 residues. The junction had 10 bases not matched to a gene; V was cut back by 4 bases and J by 0 bases. As DNA, the CDR3 is TGTGCCAGCAGTGGGTGGACTAGCGGGACAGGGGTCTCCTACAATGAGCAGTTCTTC. It specifies CASSGWTSGTGVSYNEQFF.

The chain joins TRBV29-1 to TRBJ2-5; possible D gene TRBD2, 6 bases. Trimming stripped 3 bases from V and 0 bases from J, with 11 bases between. CDR3 length: 14 residues. Germline-derived CDR1 and CDR2 are SQVTM and ANQGSEA. The DNA for the CDR3 is TGCAGCGTTGACGGGGGAGGAGACCAAGAGACCCAGTACTTC. Protein: CSVDGGGDQETQYF.

The rearrangement links TRBV7-2 to TRBJ1-6; D gene unclear. Trimming stripped 8 bases from V and 0 bases from J, with 11 bases between. The CDR3 loop spans 15 amino acids. Germline CDR1 and CDR2: SGHTA and FQGNSA. CDR3 protein: CASSGMSSYNSPLHF. The CDR3 DNA sequence: TGTGCCAGCTCGGGGATGAGCTCCTATAATTCACCCCTCCACTTT.

V and J are TRBV27 and TRBJ2-3; tentatively, D is TRBD2 (5 bases). CDR3 size: 16 residues. V was trimmed by 4 bases and J by 4 bases, leaving 18 bases between them. CDR1 MNHEY and CDR2 SMNVEV come from the germline V gene (reference sequence). The CDR3 DNA follows: TGTGCCAGCAGTTCGATAGCGTCGGGCGACCCAGATACGCAGTATTTT. It encodes CASSSIASGDPDTQYF.

The chain uses TRBV7-6 and TRBJ2-6, with 9 positions matching TRBD1. Unmatched junction bases numbered 10, after V lost 5 bases and J lost 2 bases. Germline-derived CDR1 and CDR2 are SGHVS and FNYEAQ. The CDR3 extends over 18 amino acids. The chain's CDR3 is CASSQPGQGGPGANVLTF. The CDR3 DNA is TGTGCCAGCAGCCAGCCGGGACAGGGTGGGCCTGGGGCCAACGTCCTGACTTTC.

The gene calls are TRBV7-9 and TRBJ2-5, with TRBD2 identical over 7 bases. J was trimmed by 5 bases and V by 11 bases; bases with no gene match: 5. Germline lookup yields CDR1 SEHNR and CDR2 FQNEAQ (reference sequence). The CDR3 runs 11 residues. The CDR3 coding sequence is TGTGCCGGGGGGGATTGGGAGACCCAGTACTTC. Translation: CAGGDWETQYF.

The rearrangement uses TRBV19 and TRBJ1-1; 9 bases map to TRBD1. CDR3 length: 15 residues. CDR1 and CDR2 from the germline V gene are LNHDA and SQIVND (reference sequence). Germline trimming cut 5 bases from V and 1 base from J; bases unmatched to any gene: 5. The CDR3 DNA reads as TGTGCCAGTAGTGATCCGGGACAGGGGAACACTGAAGCTTTCTTT. Its translation: CASSDPGQGNTEAFF.

This clone was seen once. The chain recombines TRBV6-5 with TRBJ1-1; D is unclear. This CDR3 region has 13 residues. V dropped 6 bases and J dropped 0 bases, with 8 bases sitting between them. Per germline, CDR1 MNHEY and CDR2 SVGAGI. CDR3 in DNA: TGTGCCAGCAGCTTTAATTTGAACACTGAAGCTTTCTTT. It translates to CASSFNLNTEAFF.

The chain joins TRBV2 to TRBJ2-2; D possibly corresponds to TRBD1 (7 bases). V lost 3 bases to trimming and J lost 9 bases, with 17 bases between them. The CDR3 sequence is 15 residues long. Germline-derived CDR1 and CDR2 are SNHLY and FYNNEI. In nucleotides, the CDR3 is TGTGCCAGCAGTGATGTAGGGCAGGGGGGAAGGGAGCTGTTTTTT. This codes for CASSDVGQGGRELFF.

The rearrangement joins TRBV28 to TRBJ2-5, with a weak D call TRBD1 (6 bases). The CDR3 is made up of 14 amino acids. Germline V gives CDR1 MDHEN, CDR2 SYDVKM. V shed 6 bases and J shed 5 bases, with 16 bases lying between them. In DNA, the CDR3 is TGTGCCAGCAGGTCAACAGGGAAGTCGGAGACCCAGTACTTC. Amino acid sequence: CASRSTGKSETQYF.

J is TRBJ2-1 and V is TRBV24-1; 9 positions match TRBD2. This CDR3 is built from 15 residues. The germline V gene has CDR1 KGHDR and CDR2 SFDVKD. The ends lost 4 bases at V and 9 bases at J; junction bases unmatched: 9. In DNA, the CDR3 is TGTGCCACCAGTGAAAATAGCGGGAGCAAGCCTGAGCAGTTCTTC. Translated, it gives CATSENSGSKPEQFF.

This clone turned up a few times. The CDR3 nucleotides are TGTGCCAGCAGCAATCGACAGGGAGGTAATGAAAAACTGTTTTTT. Protein product: CASSNRQGGNEKLFF. The chain joins TRBV5-5 to TRBJ1-4; 7 bases are shared with TRBD1. This CDR3 comprises 15 residues. CDR1 is SGHKS and CDR2 is YYEKEE in the germline V gene (reference sequence). The ends lost 4 bases at V and 4 bases at J; junction bases unmatched: 7.

V gene TRBV28 combines with J gene TRBJ2-5, with D possibly TRBD2 on 5 matching bases. Trimming cost V 8 bases and J 5 bases, with 15 bases left between them. CDR1 and CDR2 (germline): MDHEN, SYDVKM. This CDR3 has 13 amino acids. The CDR3 loop is CASGLNSKETQYF. The CDR3, as DNA: TGTGCCAGCGGACTTAACTCCAAGGAGACCCAGTACTTC.

This chain uses TRBV27 with TRBJ2-7, with D perhaps TRBD2 (5 bases). V was shortened by 2 bases and J by 7 bases, with 6 bases between the two germline ends. CDR3 size: 11 residues. Germline CDR1 MNHEY, CDR2 SMNVEV (reference sequence). The CDR3 sequence is CASSLGGEQYF. The CDR3 DNA is TGTGCCAGCAGTTTAGGAGGTGAGCAGTACTTC.

This clone was detected only once. The V call is TRBV7-9, the J call TRBJ1-3; 7 nucleotides agree with TRBD1. Germline-derived CDR1 and CDR2 are SEHNR and FQNEAQ (reference sequence). V lost 3 bases to trimming and J lost 2 bases; unmatched junction nucleotides: 1. The CDR3 is 14 amino acids. This chain's CDR3 is CASSFGTAGNTIYF. CDR3 nucleotide sequence: TGTGCCAGCAGCTTTGGGACAGCTGGAAACACCATATATTTT. Together with reference TRBV7-9 and TRBJ1-3, the CDR3 gives the full variable domain: DTGVSQNPRHKITKRGQNVTFRCDPISEHNRLYWYRQTLGQGPEFLTYFQNEAQLEKSRLLSDRFSAERPKGSFSTLEIQRTEQGDSAMYLCASSFGTAGNTIYFGEGSWLTVV.

This rearrangement joins TRBV18 to TRBJ1-3; unclear D gene. The CDR3 spans 15 residues. The germline V gene encodes CDR1 KGHSH and CDR2 LQKENI. Trimming left V 0 bases short and J 1 base short, with 7 bases between. CDR3 sequence reads: CASSPPATSGNTIYF. CDR3 bases: TGTGCCAGCTCACCACCTGCCACTTCTGGAAACACCATATATTTT.